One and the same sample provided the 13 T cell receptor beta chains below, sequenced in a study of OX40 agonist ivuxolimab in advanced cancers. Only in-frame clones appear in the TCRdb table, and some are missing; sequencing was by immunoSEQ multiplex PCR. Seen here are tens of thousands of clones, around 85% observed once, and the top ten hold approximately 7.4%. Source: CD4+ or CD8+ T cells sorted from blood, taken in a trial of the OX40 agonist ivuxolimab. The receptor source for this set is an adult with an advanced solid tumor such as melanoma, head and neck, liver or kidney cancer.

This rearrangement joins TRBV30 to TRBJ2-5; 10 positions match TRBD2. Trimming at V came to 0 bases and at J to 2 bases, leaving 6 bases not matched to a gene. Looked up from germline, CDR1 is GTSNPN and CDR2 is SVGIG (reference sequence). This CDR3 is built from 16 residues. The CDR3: CAWSVEASGSQETQYF. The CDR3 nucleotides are TGTGCCTGGAGTGTTGAGGCTAGCGGGAGTCAAGAGACCCAGTACTTC.

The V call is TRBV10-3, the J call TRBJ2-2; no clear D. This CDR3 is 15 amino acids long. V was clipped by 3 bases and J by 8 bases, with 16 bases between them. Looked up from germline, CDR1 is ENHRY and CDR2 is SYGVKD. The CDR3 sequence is CAISEPLGGRGELFF. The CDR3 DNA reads TGTGCCATCAGTGAACCCCTGGGCGGCCGGGGGGAGCTGTTTTTT.

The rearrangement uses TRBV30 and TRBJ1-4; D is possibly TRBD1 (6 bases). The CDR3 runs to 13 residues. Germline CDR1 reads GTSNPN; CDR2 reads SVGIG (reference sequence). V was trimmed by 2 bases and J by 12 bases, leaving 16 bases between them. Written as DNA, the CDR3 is TGTGCCTGGAGTTATGGACAGTCTAGGGAACTGTTTTTT. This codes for CAWSYGQSRELFF.

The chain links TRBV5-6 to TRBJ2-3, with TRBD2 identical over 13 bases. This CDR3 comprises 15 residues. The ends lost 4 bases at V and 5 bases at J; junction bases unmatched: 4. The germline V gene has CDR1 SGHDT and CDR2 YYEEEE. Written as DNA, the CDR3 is TGTGCCAGCAGCGAACTAGCGGGGGGGCGAGATACGCAGTATTTT. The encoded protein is CASSELAGGRDTQYF.

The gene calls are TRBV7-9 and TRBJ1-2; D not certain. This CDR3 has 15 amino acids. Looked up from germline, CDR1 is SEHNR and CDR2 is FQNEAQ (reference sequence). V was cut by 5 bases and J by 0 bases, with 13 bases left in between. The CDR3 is CASSRRAPTNYGYTF. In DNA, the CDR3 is TGTGCCAGCAGCCGTAGGGCACCGACTAACTATGGCTACACCTTC.

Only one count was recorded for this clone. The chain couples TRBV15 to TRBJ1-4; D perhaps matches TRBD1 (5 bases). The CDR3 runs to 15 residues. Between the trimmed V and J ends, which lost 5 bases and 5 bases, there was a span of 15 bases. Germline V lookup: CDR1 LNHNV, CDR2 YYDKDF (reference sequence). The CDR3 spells CATSGYWDLNEKLFF. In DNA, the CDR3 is TGTGCCACCAGCGGTTATTGGGACCTAAATGAAAAACTGTTTTTT. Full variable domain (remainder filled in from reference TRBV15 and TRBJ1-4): DAMVIQNPRYQVTQFGKPVTLSCSQTLNHNVMYWYQQKSSQAPKLLFHYYDKDFNNEADTPDNFQSRRPNTSFCFLDIRSPGLGDTAMYLCATSGYWDLNEKLFFGSGTQLSVL.

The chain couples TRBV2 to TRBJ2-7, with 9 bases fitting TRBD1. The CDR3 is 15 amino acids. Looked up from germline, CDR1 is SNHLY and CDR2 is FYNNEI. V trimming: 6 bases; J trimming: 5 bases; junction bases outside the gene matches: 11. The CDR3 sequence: CASSYLTGGRDEQYF. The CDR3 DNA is TGTGCCAGCAGCTACTTGACAGGGGGGAGGGACGAGCAGTACTTC.

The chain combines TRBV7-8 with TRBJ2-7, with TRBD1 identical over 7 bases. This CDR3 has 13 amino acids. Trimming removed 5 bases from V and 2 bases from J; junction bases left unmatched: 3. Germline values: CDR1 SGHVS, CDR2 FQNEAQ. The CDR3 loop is CASSQGQTYEQYF. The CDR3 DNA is TGTGCCAGCAGCCAGGGACAGACCTACGAGCAGTACTTC.

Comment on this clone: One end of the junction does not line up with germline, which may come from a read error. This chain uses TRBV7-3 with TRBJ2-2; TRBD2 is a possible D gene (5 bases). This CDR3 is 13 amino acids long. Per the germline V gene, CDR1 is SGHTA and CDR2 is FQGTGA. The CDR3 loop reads CASSFQVTGEPFF. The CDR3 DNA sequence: TGTGCCAGCAGCTTTCAGGTCACCGGGGAGCCGTTTTTT.

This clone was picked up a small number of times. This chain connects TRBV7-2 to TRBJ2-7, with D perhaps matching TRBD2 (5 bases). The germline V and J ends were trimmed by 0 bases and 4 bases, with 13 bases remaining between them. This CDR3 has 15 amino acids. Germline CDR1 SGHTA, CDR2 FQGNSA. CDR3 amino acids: CASSLASSGQYEQYF. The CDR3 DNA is TGTGCCAGCAGCTTAGCTTCCAGCGGCCAATACGAGCAGTACTTC.

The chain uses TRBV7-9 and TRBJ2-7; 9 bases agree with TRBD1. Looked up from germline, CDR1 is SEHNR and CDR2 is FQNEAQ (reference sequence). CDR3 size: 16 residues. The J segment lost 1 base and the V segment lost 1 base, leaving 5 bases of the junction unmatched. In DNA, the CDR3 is TGTGCCAGCAGCTTAGGAAACAGGGGGCAATCCTACGAGCAGTACTTC. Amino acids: CASSLGNRGQSYEQYF.

For the CDR3, the DNA is TGTGCCAGTAGTATCCCGACGGGAGCTAACTATGGCTACACCTTC. Translated, it gives CASSIPTGANYGYTF. The chain joins TRBV19 to TRBJ1-2, with no clear D. The V end lost 3 bases, the J end lost 0 bases, and 11 bases lay between the germline ends. Germline loops: CDR1 LNHDA, CDR2 SQIVND (reference sequence). The CDR3 contains 15 residues.

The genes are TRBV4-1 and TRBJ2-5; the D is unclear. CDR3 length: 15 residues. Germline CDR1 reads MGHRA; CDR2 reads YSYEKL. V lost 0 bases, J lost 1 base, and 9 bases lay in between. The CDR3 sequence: CASSQDWAAQETQYF. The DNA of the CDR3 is TGCGCCAGCAGCCAAGATTGGGCAGCCCAAGAGACCCAGTACTTC.